The TCR beta chain under discussion was sequenced for a study of sequential checkpoint blockade in melanoma. Measured with immunoSEQ multiplex PCR; TCRdb has only the in-frame clones, and not every one. Counted here are 17,000 or so clones, approximately 60% occurring once; the ten biggest clones make up roughly 18%. Specified treatment: randomized to nivolumab then ipilimumab (arm A) or the reverse (arm B). The CDR3 runs to 16 residues. Trimming at V came to 2 bases and at J to 5 bases, leaving 10 bases not matched to a gene. Germline CDR1 SEHNR, CDR2 FQNEAQ (reference sequence). This clonotype was obtained from a human donor with melanoma. V gene TRBV7-9 combines with J gene TRBJ2-5, with 8 bases matching TRBD2. The source was CD8+ T cells sorted from blood (inferred from file names), collected from a patient given nivolumab and ipilimumab in sequence. The CDR3, as DNA: TGTGCCAGCAGCTTACGGGGGGGTTTACCGGAGGAGACCCAGTACTTC. As protein: CASSLRGGLPEETQYF.